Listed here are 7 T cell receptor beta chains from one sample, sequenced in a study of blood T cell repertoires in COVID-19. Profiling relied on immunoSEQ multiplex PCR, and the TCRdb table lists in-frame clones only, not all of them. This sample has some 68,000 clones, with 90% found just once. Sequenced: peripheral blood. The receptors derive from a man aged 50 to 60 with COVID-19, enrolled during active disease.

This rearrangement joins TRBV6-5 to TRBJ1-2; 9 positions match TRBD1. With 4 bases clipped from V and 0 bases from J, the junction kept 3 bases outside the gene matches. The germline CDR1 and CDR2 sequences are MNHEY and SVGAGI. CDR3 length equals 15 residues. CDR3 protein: CASSFRQGANYGYTF. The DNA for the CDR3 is TGTGCCAGCAGTTTCCGACAGGGGGCTAACTATGGCTACACCTTC.

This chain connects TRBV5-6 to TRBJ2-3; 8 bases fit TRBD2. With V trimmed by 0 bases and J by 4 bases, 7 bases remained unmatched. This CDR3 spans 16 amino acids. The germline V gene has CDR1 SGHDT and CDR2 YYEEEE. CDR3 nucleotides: TGTGCCAGCAGCTTGGCCAGCGGGAGTCGATCAGATACGCAGTATTTT. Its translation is CASSLASGSRSDTQYF.

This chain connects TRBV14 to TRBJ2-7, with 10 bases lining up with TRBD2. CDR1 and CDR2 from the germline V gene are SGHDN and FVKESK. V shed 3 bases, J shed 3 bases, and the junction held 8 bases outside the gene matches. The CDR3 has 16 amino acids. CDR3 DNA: TGTGCCAGCAGCCAGGGCCTAGCGGGAGCGGGCTACGAGCAGTACTTC. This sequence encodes CASSQGLAGAGYEQYF.

DNA of the CDR3: TGTGCCAGCAGCGTAGCTGTAAAGAGCTCTGGAAACACCATATATTTT. Protein: CASSVAVKSSGNTIYF. V usage is TRBV9 and J usage is TRBJ1-3; D not resolved. Germline V gene sequence: CDR1 SGDLS, CDR2 YYNGEE. This CDR3 has 16 amino acids. Trimming removed 0 bases from V and 0 bases from J, with 10 bases in between.

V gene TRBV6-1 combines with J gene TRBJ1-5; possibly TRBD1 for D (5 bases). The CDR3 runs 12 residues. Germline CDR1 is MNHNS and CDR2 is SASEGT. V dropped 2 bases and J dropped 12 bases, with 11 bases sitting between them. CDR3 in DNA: TGTGCCAGCAGTGAACCGGGGCGGGGCCAGCATTTT. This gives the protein CASSEPGRGQHF.

For the CDR3, the DNA is TGTGCCAGCAGCCCACTAGCGGGCGCCACTGAGCAGTTCTTC. It encodes CASSPLAGATEQFF. The chain has TRBV5-5 and TRBJ2-1; 9 bases line up with TRBD2. Germline CDR1 and CDR2: SGHKS and YYEKEE (reference sequence). CDR3 length: 14 residues. The ends lost 4 bases at V and 9 bases at J; junction bases unmatched: 8.

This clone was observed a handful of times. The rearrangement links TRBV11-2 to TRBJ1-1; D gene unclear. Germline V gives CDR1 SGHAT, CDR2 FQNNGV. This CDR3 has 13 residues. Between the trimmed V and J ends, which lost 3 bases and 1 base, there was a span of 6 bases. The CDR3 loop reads CASSFQENTEAFF. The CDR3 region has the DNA TGTGCCAGCAGCTTTCAGGAGAACACTGAAGCTTTCTTT. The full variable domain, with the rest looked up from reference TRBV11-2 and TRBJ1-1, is EAGVAQSPRYKIIEKRQSVAFWCNPISGHATLYWYQQILGQGPKLLIQFQNNGVVDDSQLPKDRFSAERLKGVDSTLKIQPAKLEDSAVYLCASSFQENTEAFFGQGTRLTVV.